The 15 T cell receptor beta chains below come from one sample, sequenced in a study of vaccination effects on CD4 cells after COVID-19. Clones were read by immunoSEQ multiplex PCR, and TCRdb kept only the in-frame ones, dropping some. The sample includes tens of thousands of clones, about 66% of them seen just once. These receptors have no known antigen. With the ViraFEST assay, the study expanded antigen-specific CD4+ T cells using viral peptide pools, then sequenced them. Isolation of CD4+ T cells took place after approximately ten days of culture. Either the BNT162b2 or mRNA-1273 vaccine was given to participants in two doses. Specimen: CD4+ T cells from PBMCs cultured with SARS-CoV-2 spike peptides, collected after COVID-19 vaccination. These receptors all stem from a human donor who received a COVID-19 vaccine.

The genes are TRBV6-5 and TRBJ1-6; D is unclear. V was trimmed by 5 bases and J by 9 bases, leaving 14 bases between them. Germline CDR1 is MNHEY and CDR2 is SVGAGI. This CDR3 comprises 14 residues. The CDR3 DNA follows: TGTGCCAGCAGTCCGCGGACTGTGGGTTCACCCCTCCACTTT. Translating it yields CASSPRTVGSPLHF.

The sample holds a few counts of this clone. The gene calls are TRBV5-4 and TRBJ2-3; 10 nucleotides match TRBD1. The CDR3 consists of 14 residues. V dropped 4 bases and J dropped 6; count of bases not matched to a gene: 5. Germline V gene data show CDR1 as SGHNT and CDR2 as YYREEE (reference sequence). The CDR3 region is CASSADRGLDTQYF. The CDR3 bases are TGTGCCAGCAGCGCCGACAGGGGGCTGGATACGCAGTATTTT.

This clone was picked up a small number of times. This sequence joins TRBV18 and TRBJ1-2; D is unresolved. The CDR3 is 13 amino acids. V was clipped by 3 bases and J by 3 bases, with 8 bases between them. The germline gives CDR1 KGHSH, CDR2 LQKENI. CDR3 nucleotide sequence: TGTGCCAGCTCACCCGGACCGTACTATGGCTACACCTTC. This encodes CASSPGPYYGYTF.

This chain uses TRBV4-1 with TRBJ1-1; 8 positions agree with TRBD1. From germline, CDR1 is MGHRA and CDR2 YSYEKL. Trimming took 4 bases from V and 1 from J; bases not matched to a gene: 14. This CDR3 has 18 residues. In DNA, the CDR3 is TGCGCCAGCAGCCCACCCCCGGGACAGGCGACGCCGAACACTGAAGCTTTCTTT. This codes for CASSPPPGQATPNTEAFF.

This clone was recorded at least ten times. The chain links TRBV5-1 to TRBJ2-2; D gene unclear. The CDR3 runs to 15 residues. V was cut by 1 base and J by 0 bases, with 7 bases left in between. CDR1 SGHRS and CDR2 YFSETQ come from the germline V gene. CDR3 protein: CASSLTAANTGELFF. CDR3 in DNA: TGCGCCAGCAGCTTGACAGCTGCGAACACCGGGGAGCTGTTTTTT.

This clone was counted between two and nine times. V usage is TRBV29-1 and J usage is TRBJ2-1; D uncertain. Germline loops: CDR1 SQVTM, CDR2 ANQGSEA. This CDR3 is built from 11 residues. Deletions cut 4 bases from V and 9 bases from J, with 10 bases between. The CDR3, as DNA: TGCAGCGTTGTGCCGCGAACTGAGCAGTTCTTC. Residues: CSVVPRTEQFF.

The chain has TRBV18 and TRBJ1-1; tentatively, D is TRBD1 (5 bases). V dropped 6 bases and J dropped 2 bases, with 10 bases sitting between them. The CDR3 extends over 13 amino acids. Germline values: CDR1 KGHSH, CDR2 LQKENI. In DNA form, the CDR3 reads TGTGCCAGCTCCCCCGACAGTAACACTGAAGCTTTCTTT. Encoded protein: CASSPDSNTEAFF.

This sequence joins TRBV5-1 and TRBJ2-1, with TRBD2 matching 9 bases. Germline lookup yields CDR1 SGHRS and CDR2 YFSETQ. Trimming took 3 bases from V and 8 from J; bases not matched to a gene: 12. CDR3 length equals 16 residues. The CDR3 region is CASSYAPAGGLDEQFF. The CDR3 DNA reads as TGCGCCAGCAGCTATGCTCCGGCGGGGGGGCTTGATGAGCAGTTCTTC. The full variable domain, with the rest looked up from reference TRBV5-1 and TRBJ2-1, is KAGVTQTPRYLIKTRGQQVTLSCSPISGHRSVSWYQQTPGQGLQFLFEYFSETQRNKGNFPGRFSGRQFSNSRSEMNVSTLELGDSALYLCASSYAPAGGLDEQFFGPGTRLTVL.

The chain combines TRBV10-3 with TRBJ1-3; a possible D gene is TRBD1 (6 bases). The V gene's germline CDR1 is ENHRY and CDR2 SYGVKD. Trimming removed 7 bases from V and 0 bases from J, with 10 bases in between. The CDR3 is made up of 14 amino acids. The CDR3 protein is CAIKDSVSGNTIYF. For the CDR3, the DNA is TGTGCCATCAAGGACAGCGTCTCTGGAAACACCATATATTTT.

The rearrangement joins TRBV7-9 to TRBJ1-1; D gene ambiguous. The germline V and J ends were trimmed by 1 base and 1 base, with 13 bases remaining between them. CDR3 length equals 16 residues. The germline CDR1 and CDR2 sequences are SEHNR and FQNEAQ (reference sequence). The CDR3 bases are TGTGCCAGCAGCTTAGTTGTGGGGTTTCGGAACACTGAAGCTTTCTTT. Residues: CASSLVVGFRNTEAFF.

The CDR3 here is CASSFTTSSNEQFF. CDR3 bases: TGTGCCAGCAGTTTTACGACTAGCTCCAATGAGCAGTTCTTC. The chain is built from TRBV6-5 and TRBJ2-1, with 7 bases that match TRBD2. Per the germline V gene, CDR1 is MNHEY and CDR2 is SVGAGI. The CDR3 loop spans 14 amino acids. Losses at the gene ends were 4 bases for V and 6 bases for J; bases not matched to a gene: 6.

The J gene is TRBJ1-2, the V gene TRBV19; D possibly corresponds to TRBD1 (6 bases). Trimming left V 5 bases short and J 8 bases short, with 12 bases between. CDR1 LNHDA and CDR2 SQIVND come from the germline V gene (reference sequence). The CDR3 runs 12 residues. CDR3 in amino acids: CASSPQGLGYTF. The DNA of the CDR3 is TGTGCCAGTAGTCCACAGGGTTTAGGCTACACCTTC.

The V gene is TRBV11-2, the J gene TRBJ2-1; no definite D call. The V and J ends lost 0 bases and 2 bases respectively, with 2 bases between them. Germline-derived CDR1 and CDR2 are SGHAT and FQNNGV. The CDR3 loop spans 13 amino acids. The CDR3 reads CASSLEAYNEQFF. The CDR3 bases are TGTGCCAGCAGCTTAGAGGCCTACAATGAGCAGTTCTTC.

The chain couples TRBV19 to TRBJ2-1, with D hard to call. The germline CDR1 and CDR2 sequences are LNHDA and SQIVND (reference sequence). V was trimmed by 7 bases and J by 2 bases, leaving 15 bases between them. This CDR3 is 15 amino acids long. CDR3 sequence: CASTPRPLPYNEQFF. The CDR3 DNA follows: TGTGCCAGTACTCCTAGGCCACTTCCCTACAATGAGCAGTTCTTC.

V and J are TRBV27 and TRBJ1-2; no definite D call. V was cut by 5 bases and J by 4 bases, with 17 bases left in between. CDR1 and CDR2 (germline): MNHEY, SMNVEV (reference sequence). The CDR3 spans 15 residues. This CDR3 reads CASSPHNQAIYGYTF. CDR3 sequence (DNA): TGTGCCAGCAGTCCCCACAACCAGGCGATCTATGGCTACACCTTC.